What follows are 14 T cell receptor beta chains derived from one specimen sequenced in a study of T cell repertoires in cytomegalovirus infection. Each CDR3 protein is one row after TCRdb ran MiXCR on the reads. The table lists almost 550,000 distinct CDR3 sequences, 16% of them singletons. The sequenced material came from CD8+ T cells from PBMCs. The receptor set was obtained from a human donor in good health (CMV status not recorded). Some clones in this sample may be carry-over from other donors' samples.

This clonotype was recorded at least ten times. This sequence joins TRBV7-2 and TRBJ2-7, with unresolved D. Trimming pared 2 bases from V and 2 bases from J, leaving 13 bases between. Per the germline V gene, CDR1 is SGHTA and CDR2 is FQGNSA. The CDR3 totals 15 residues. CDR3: CASSLPTQRPYEQYF. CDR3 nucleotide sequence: TGTGCCAGCAGCTTACCAACCCAGAGGCCCTACGAGCAGTACTTC.

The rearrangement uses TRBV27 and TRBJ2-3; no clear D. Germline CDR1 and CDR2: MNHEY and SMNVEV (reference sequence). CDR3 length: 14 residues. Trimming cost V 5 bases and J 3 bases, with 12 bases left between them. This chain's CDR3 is CASSPRRSTDTQYF. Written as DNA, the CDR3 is TGTGCCAGCAGTCCCCGAAGATCGACAGATACGCAGTATTTT.

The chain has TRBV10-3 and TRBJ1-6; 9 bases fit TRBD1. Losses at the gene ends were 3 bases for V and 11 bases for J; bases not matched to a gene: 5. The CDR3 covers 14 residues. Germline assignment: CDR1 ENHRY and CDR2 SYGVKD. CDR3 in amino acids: CAISDRDRVAPLHF. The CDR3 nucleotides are TGTGCCATCAGTGATAGGGACAGGGTGGCACCCCTCCACTTT.

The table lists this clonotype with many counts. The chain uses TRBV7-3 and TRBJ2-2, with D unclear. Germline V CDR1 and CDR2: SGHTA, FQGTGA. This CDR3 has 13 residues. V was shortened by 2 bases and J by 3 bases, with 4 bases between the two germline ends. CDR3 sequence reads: CASSLLDTGELFF. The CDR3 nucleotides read TGTGCCAGCAGCTTACTTGACACCGGGGAGCTGTTTTTT.

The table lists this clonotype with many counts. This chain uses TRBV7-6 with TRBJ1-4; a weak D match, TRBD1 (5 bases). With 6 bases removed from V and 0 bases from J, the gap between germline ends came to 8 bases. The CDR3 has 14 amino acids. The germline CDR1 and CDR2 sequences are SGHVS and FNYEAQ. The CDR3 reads CASRPTATNEKLFF. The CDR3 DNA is TGTGCCAGCAGACCGACAGCAACTAATGAAAAACTGTTTTTT.

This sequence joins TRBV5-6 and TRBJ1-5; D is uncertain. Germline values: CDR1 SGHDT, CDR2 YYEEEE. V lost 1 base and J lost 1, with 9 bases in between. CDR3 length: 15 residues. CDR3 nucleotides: TGTGCCAGCAGCTTGTCTTGGGTGAGCAATCAGCCCCAGCATTTT. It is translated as CASSLSWVSNQPQHF.

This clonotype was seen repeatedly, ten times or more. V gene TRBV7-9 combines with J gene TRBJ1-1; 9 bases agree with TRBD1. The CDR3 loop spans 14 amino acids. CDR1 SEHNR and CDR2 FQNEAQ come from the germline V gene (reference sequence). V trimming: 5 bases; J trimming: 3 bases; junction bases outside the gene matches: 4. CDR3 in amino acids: CASSRDRVDTEAFF. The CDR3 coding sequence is TGTGCCAGCAGCCGGGACAGGGTGGACACTGAAGCTTTCTTT.

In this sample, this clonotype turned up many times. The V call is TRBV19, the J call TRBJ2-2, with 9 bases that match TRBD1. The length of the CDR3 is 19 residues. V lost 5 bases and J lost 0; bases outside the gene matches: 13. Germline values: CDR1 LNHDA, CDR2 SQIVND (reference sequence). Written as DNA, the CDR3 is TGTGCCAGTAGTGGAACGGACAGGGGTACGTTCGCGAACACCGGGGAGCTGTTTTTT. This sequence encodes CASSGTDRGTFANTGELFF. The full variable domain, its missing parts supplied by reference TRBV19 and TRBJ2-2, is DGGITQSPKYLFRKEGQNVTLSCEQNLNHDAMYWYRQDPGQGLRLIYYSQIVNDFQKGDIAEGYSVSREKKESFPLTVTSAQKNPTAFYLCASSGTDRGTFANTGELFFGEGSRLTVL.

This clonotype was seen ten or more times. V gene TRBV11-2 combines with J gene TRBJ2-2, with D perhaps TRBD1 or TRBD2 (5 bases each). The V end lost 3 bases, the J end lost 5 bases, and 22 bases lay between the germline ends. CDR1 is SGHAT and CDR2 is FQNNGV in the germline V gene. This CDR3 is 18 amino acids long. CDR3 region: CASSFSGTGRERTGELFF. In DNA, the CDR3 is TGTGCCAGCAGCTTTTCGGGGACGGGTCGAGAGAGAACCGGGGAGCTGTTTTTT.

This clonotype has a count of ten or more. The CDR3, as DNA: TGTGCCAGCAGCTTAACCGACGCCAGCCTTAACTCCTACGAGCAGTACTTC. Translated: CASSLTDASLNSYEQYF. This chain connects TRBV7-9 to TRBJ2-7; D is unresolved. Germline values: CDR1 SEHNR, CDR2 FQNEAQ (reference sequence). CDR3 size: 17 residues. Trimming stripped 2 bases from V and 0 bases from J, with 17 bases between.

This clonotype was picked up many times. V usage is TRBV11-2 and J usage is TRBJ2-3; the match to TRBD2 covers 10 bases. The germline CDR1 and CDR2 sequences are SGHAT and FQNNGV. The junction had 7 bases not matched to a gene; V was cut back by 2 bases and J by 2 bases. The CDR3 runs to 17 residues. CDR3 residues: CASSLKLAGGLTDTQYF. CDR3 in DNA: TGTGCCAGCAGCTTAAAATTAGCGGGAGGTCTCACAGATACGCAGTATTTT.

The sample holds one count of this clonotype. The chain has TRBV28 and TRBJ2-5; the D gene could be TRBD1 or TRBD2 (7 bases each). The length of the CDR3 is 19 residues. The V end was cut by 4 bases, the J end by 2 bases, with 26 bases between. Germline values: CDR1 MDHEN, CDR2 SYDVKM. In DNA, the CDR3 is TGTGCCAGCAGTTGGGACGGGACAGAGGCCAGCGGGAAACAAGAGACCCAGTACTTC. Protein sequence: CASSWDGTEASGKQETQYF.

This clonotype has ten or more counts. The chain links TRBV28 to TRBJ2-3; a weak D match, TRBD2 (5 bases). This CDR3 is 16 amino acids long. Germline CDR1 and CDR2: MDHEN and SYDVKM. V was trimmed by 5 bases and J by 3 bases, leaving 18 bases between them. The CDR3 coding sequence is TGTGCCAGCAGTCCCTCCTTGAAGCGGCCTACAGATACGCAGTATTTT. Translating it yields CASSPSLKRPTDTQYF.

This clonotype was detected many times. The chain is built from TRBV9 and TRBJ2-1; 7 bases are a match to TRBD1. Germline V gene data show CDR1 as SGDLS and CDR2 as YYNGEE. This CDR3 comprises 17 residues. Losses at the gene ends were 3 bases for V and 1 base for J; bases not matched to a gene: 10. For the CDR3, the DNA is TGTGCCAGCAGCGCACCCAACAGGGGTTTTTCCTACAATGAGCAGTTCTTC. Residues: CASSAPNRGFSYNEQFF.